One and the same sample provided the 26 T cell receptor beta chains below, sequenced in a study of T cell responses to AZD1222 COVID-19 vaccine. Generated by immunoSEQ multiplex PCR, the TCRdb table keeps only in-frame clones and is missing some. Among about 160,000 clones, approximately 90% were seen once, and the ten largest hold 4.4%. This specimen consisted of peripheral blood, obtained on day 0 of MenACWY control vaccination. The receptors were sampled from an adult in good health.

The chain joins TRBV2 to TRBJ1-2, with 7 nucleotides matching TRBD1. CDR3 length equals 15 residues. Trimming cost V 4 bases and J 1 base; bases outside gene matches: 6. Germline-derived CDR1 and CDR2 are SNHLY and FYNNEI. CDR3 sequence reads: CASSADRDGNYGYTF. CDR3 DNA sequence: TGTGCCAGCAGTGCAGACAGGGACGGTAACTATGGCTACACCTTC.

V and J are TRBV16 and TRBJ2-4; D gene uncertain. The V gene's germline CDR1 is KGHSY and CDR2 FQNENV. CDR3 length: 19 amino acids. V dropped 0 bases and J dropped 1 base, with 19 bases sitting between them. The chain's CDR3 is CASSQSGRRFTTAKNIQYF. CDR3 in DNA: TGTGCCAGCAGCCAATCAGGAAGGCGTTTTACTACGGCCAAAAACATTCAGTACTTC.

The chain carries TRBV5-1 and TRBJ1-3, with D tentatively TRBD1 (5 bases). Germline V gene sequence: CDR1 SGHRS, CDR2 YFSETQ. This CDR3 region has 16 residues. V shed 2 bases and J shed 1 base, with 13 bases lying between them. The CDR3 DNA sequence: TGCGCCAGCAGCTTCGGGAACAGGAGGTCTGGAAACACCATATATTTT. Its translation: CASSFGNRRSGNTIYF. The complete variable domain, with remaining parts taken from reference TRBV5-1 and TRBJ1-3, reads KAGVTQTPRYLIKTRGQQVTLSCSPISGHRSVSWYQQTPGQGLQFLFEYFSETQRNKGNFPGRFSGRQFSNSRSEMNVSTLELGDSALYLCASSFGNRRSGNTIYFGEGSWLTVV.

V usage is TRBV18 and J usage is TRBJ2-4; a possible D gene is TRBD2 (5 bases). The V end lost 3 bases, the J end lost 8 bases, and 14 bases lay between the germline ends. The CDR3 covers 14 residues. Germline-derived CDR1 and CDR2 are KGHSH and LQKENI. In DNA form, the CDR3 reads TGTGCCAGCTCACCGTGGCAGAAGAGGGACATTCAGTACTTC. Translated: CASSPWQKRDIQYF.

This clone has just a few counts. V and J are TRBV28 and TRBJ2-1; 10 bases map to TRBD2. The V segment lost 2 bases and the J segment 10 bases; nucleotides outside the gene matches: 8. This CDR3 is built from 15 residues. CDR1 and CDR2 from the germline V gene are MDHEN and SYDVKM. For the CDR3, the DNA is TGTGCCAGCAGTTTAGAACTAGCGGGAAATGGGGAGCAGTTCTTC. This gives the protein CASSLELAGNGEQFF.

The V and J genes are TRBV4-3 and TRBJ2-3, with D unresolved. The CDR3 runs 16 residues. Germline lookup yields CDR1 LGHNA and CDR2 YSLEER. Trimming removed 0 bases at V and 1 base at J, with 11 bases between. The CDR3 DNA follows: TGCGCCAGCAGCCAAGATTTGTGGCTGGGCACAGATACGCAGTATTTT. Translating gives CASSQDLWLGTDTQYF.

The V call is TRBV27, the J call TRBJ1-5; D call uncertain. Trimming pared 0 bases from V and 7 bases from J, leaving 13 bases between. CDR1 and CDR2 (germline): MNHEY, SMNVEV (reference sequence). The CDR3 spans 15 residues. As DNA, the CDR3 is TGTGCCAGCAGTTTATCGATGGCGGGGTGGCAGCCCCAGCATTTT. Its protein is CASSLSMAGWQPQHF.

The chain couples TRBV6-5 to TRBJ1-5; no reliable D call. CDR1 and CDR2 from the germline V gene are MNHEY and SVGAGI. Trimming stripped 4 bases from V and 0 bases from J, with 10 bases between. CDR3 size: 15 residues. The CDR3 loop reads CASSSIQDSNQPQHF. CDR3 in DNA: TGTGCCAGCAGTTCCATTCAAGATAGCAATCAGCCCCAGCATTTT.

This clone was counted once. This rearrangement joins TRBV5-5 to TRBJ1-5, with D perhaps matching TRBD1 (5 bases). The CDR3 length is 16 residues. Germline assignment: CDR1 SGHKS and CDR2 YYEKEE (reference sequence). The ends were cut back, 1 base at V and 2 bases at J, with 13 bases in the middle. The DNA of the CDR3 is TGTGCCAGCAGCTTGTTACAGGAGGGAGGCAATCAGCCCCAGCATTTT. Amino acid sequence: CASSLLQEGGNQPQHF. Full variable domain (remainder filled in from reference TRBV5-5 and TRBJ1-5): DAGVTQSPTHLIKTRGQQVTLRCSPISGHKSVSWYQQVLGQGPQFIFQYYEKEERGRGNFPDRFSARQFPNYSSELNVNALLLGDSALYLCASSLLQEGGNQPQHFGDGTRLSIL.

Note on this clone: At the DNA level, this CDR3 is encoded by other sequences in the same sample as well. In DNA, the CDR3 is TGTGCCAGCAGTTTAAATAGCAATCAGCCCCAGCATTTT. It yields the protein CASSLNSNQPQHF. The J gene is TRBJ1-5, the V gene TRBV12-3 or TRBV12-4; D uncertain. CDR3 size: 13 residues. Trimming cost V 2 bases and J 0 bases, with 2 bases left between them.

This chain links TRBV7-2 with TRBJ2-7; D may be TRBD2 (6 bases). The germline V and J ends were trimmed by 6 bases and 5 bases, with 11 bases remaining between them. This CDR3 is 12 amino acids long. Germline CDR1 SGHTA, CDR2 FQGNSA. CDR3 region: CASSKRRDEQYF. In DNA form, the CDR3 reads TGTGCCAGCAGTAAAAGGAGGGACGAGCAGTACTTC. The complete variable domain, with remaining parts taken from reference TRBV7-2 and TRBJ2-7, reads GAGVSQSPSNKVTEKGKDVELRCDPISGHTALYWYRQSLGQGLEFLIYFQGNSAPDKSGLPSDRFSAERTGGSVSTLTIQRTQQEDSAVYLCASSKRRDEQYFGPGTRLTVT.

The gene calls are TRBV5-1 and TRBJ2-1; D is ambiguous. The germline V and J ends were trimmed by 7 bases and 5 bases, with 16 bases remaining between them. The CDR3 runs 14 residues. Germline CDR1 is SGHRS and CDR2 is YFSETQ. CDR3 nucleotide sequence: TGCGCCAGCCGCCTACTCCGCGGAAACAATGAGCAGTTCTTC. This codes for CASRLLRGNNEQFF.

The gene calls are TRBV19 and TRBJ1-2; no reliable D call. The CDR3 loop spans 13 amino acids. Germline lookup yields CDR1 LNHDA and CDR2 SQIVND (reference sequence). The ends were cut back, 7 bases at V and 3 bases at J, with 12 bases in the middle. CDR3 bases: TGTGCCAGTACCCTGGTCCCCCACTATGGCTACACCTTC. Its protein product is CASTLVPHYGYTF.

This sequence joins TRBV7-8 and TRBJ2-1, with 8 bases fitting TRBD2. Losses at the gene ends were 3 bases for V and 7 bases for J; bases not matched to a gene: 8. Germline values: CDR1 SGHVS, CDR2 FQNEAQ. The CDR3 is made up of 15 amino acids. This CDR3 is CASSLALAAGNEQFF. The CDR3, as DNA: TGTGCCAGCAGCTTGGCACTAGCGGCTGGAAATGAGCAGTTCTTC.

The CDR3 coding sequence is TGTGCCAGCAGCCGGAGTCCTCAGGCTAGCAACACTGAAGCTTTCTTT. As protein: CASSRSPQASNTEAFF. J is TRBJ1-1 and V is TRBV27; no firm D call. Trimming shortened V by 6 bases and J by 2 bases, and 19 bases separated the two germline ends. The V gene's germline CDR1 is MNHEY and CDR2 SMNVEV (reference sequence). The CDR3 runs 16 residues.

The rearrangement joins TRBV6-1 to TRBJ2-7; D may be TRBD2 (6 bases). This CDR3 is 14 amino acids long. The germline CDR1 and CDR2 sequences are MNHNS and SASEGT. V lost 2 bases, J lost 0 bases, and 8 bases lay in between. The DNA of the CDR3 is TGTGCCAGCAGTGAATCTAGCGTCTCCTACGAGCAGTACTTC. This encodes CASSESSVSYEQYF.

This clone was seen once. The chain has TRBV7-8 and TRBJ2-3, with a possible D match to TRBD2 (6 bases). The CDR3 length is 15 residues. Germline loops: CDR1 SGHVS, CDR2 FQNEAQ. V was clipped by 3 bases and J by 10 bases, with 20 bases between them. CDR3 sequence (DNA): TGTGCCAGCAGCTTGATCACCACCTTTGGGGAGGCGCAGTATTTT. This codes for CASSLITTFGEAQYF.

The chain recombines TRBV21-1 with TRBJ1-1; the table assigns TRBD1, which was not confirmed against the DNA. TRBV21-1 is a recognized pseudogene. This CDR3 region has 16 residues. DNA for the CDR3: TGTGCCAGCAGCAAAGCGGGCCAGGGGGTTATGCCTGAAGCTTTCTTT. Protein product: CASSKAGQGVMPEAFF.

This chain links TRBV9 with TRBJ2-7; 7 nucleotides line up with TRBD2. The germline gives CDR1 SGDLS, CDR2 YYNGEE. This CDR3 is built from 16 residues. V was pared by 0 bases and J by 2 bases, with 8 bases of the junction left unmatched. CDR3 amino acids: CASSVEWGGGTYEQYF. CDR3 bases: TGTGCCAGCAGCGTAGAATGGGGCGGGGGAACCTACGAGCAGTACTTC.

This sequence joins TRBV11-2 and TRBJ1-2; the D gene is possibly TRBD1 (5 bases). CDR3 size: 13 residues. Trimming took 4 bases from V and 4 from J, leaving 10 bases between them. From germline, CDR1 is SGHAT and CDR2 FQNNGV. The CDR3, as DNA: TGTGCCAGCAGCTCCCTCGGGACCTATGGCTACACCTTC. It specifies CASSSLGTYGYTF.

This clone has just one count. The chain carries TRBV7-9 and TRBJ2-5; TRBD1 might be the D (5 bases). This CDR3 is 14 amino acids long. V lost 4 bases and J 1 base, leaving 10 bases between the germline ends. CDR1 is SEHNR and CDR2 is FQNEAQ in the germline V gene (reference sequence). CDR3: CASSSSGIQETQYF. The CDR3 DNA follows: TGTGCCAGCAGCTCCTCAGGGATCCAAGAGACCCAGTACTTC.

The J gene is TRBJ2-3, the V gene TRBV19; D gene uncertain. From germline, CDR1 is LNHDA and CDR2 SQIVND (reference sequence). This CDR3 contains 16 residues. Trimming removed 5 bases at V and 0 bases at J, with 15 bases between. The CDR3 reads CASSPQRDASTDTQYF. The DNA for the CDR3 is TGTGCCAGTAGTCCCCAGCGAGATGCTAGCACAGATACGCAGTATTTT.

This chain joins TRBV9 and TRBJ1-5, with D perhaps matching TRBD1 (5 bases). Per the germline V gene, CDR1 is SGDLS and CDR2 is YYNGEE. The CDR3 covers 15 residues. Trimming left V 4 bases short and J 4 bases short, with 15 bases between. This chain's CDR3 is CASSPGLGGNQPQHF. The CDR3 DNA sequence: TGTGCCAGCAGCCCCGGACTGGGGGGGAATCAGCCCCAGCATTTT.

V is TRBV2 and J is TRBJ1-6; D is ambiguous. Trimming removed 5 bases at V and 10 bases at J, with 3 bases between. Germline V CDR1 and CDR2: SNHLY, FYNNEI. CDR3 size: 10 residues. This CDR3 is CASSISPLHF. In DNA, the CDR3 is TGTGCCAGCAGTATCTCACCCCTCCACTTT.

V usage is TRBV19 and J usage is TRBJ1-4, with 7 bases that match TRBD1. CDR3 length: 15 amino acids. V lost 8 bases, J lost 3 bases, and 9 bases stayed unmatched. Germline V lookup: CDR1 LNHDA, CDR2 SQIVND (reference sequence). CDR3 in amino acids: CASCDGTASNEKLFF. The CDR3 bases are TGTGCCAGTTGTGATGGGACAGCCTCTAATGAAAAACTGTTTTTT. Using reference TRBV19 and TRBJ1-4 for the parts outside the CDR3, the full variable domain is DGGITQSPKYLFRKEGQNVTLSCEQNLNHDAMYWYRQDPGQGLRLIYYSQIVNDFQKGDIAEGYSVSREKKESFPLTVTSAQKNPTAFYLCASCDGTASNEKLFFGSGTQLSVL.

This chain joins TRBV3-1 (or the pseudogene TRBV3-2) and TRBJ2-1, with D possibly being TRBD2 (6 bases). The V end was cut by 0 bases, the J end by 6 bases, with 12 bases between. CDR3 size: 15 residues. Per germline, CDR1 LGHDT and CDR2 YNNKEL (reference sequence). The CDR3, as DNA: TGTGCCAGCAGCCAAGACGTTGGGACTGGCAATGAGCAGTTCTTC. Translation gives CASSQDVGTGNEQFF.